The 10 T cell receptor beta chains given below trace back to one sample, sequenced in a study of post-analysis software for immune sequencing data. Each TCR beta cDNA library carried unique molecular identifiers. TCRdb passed the PCR reads through MiXCR, listing each CDR3 protein once. The sample lists about 500,000 distinct CDR3 sequences; around 40% were seen once. The antigens of these receptors remain unknown. Study-wide results and caveats: Among 5 or 6 TRBV segments more frequent in patients than controls were TRBV5-6, TRBV5-1 and TRBV20-1.

What was sequenced was blood. These receptors originate from a girl between 5 and 17 years old with multiple sclerosis.

The rearrangement uses TRBV7-6 and TRBJ2-1; D is ambiguous. The germline V gene encodes CDR1 SGHVS and CDR2 FNYEAQ. V lost 5 bases and J lost 3, with 14 bases in between. The CDR3 has 15 amino acids. CDR3 in DNA: TGTGCCAGCAGCCAAAGTCACGGAAACTACAATGAGCAGTTCTTC. Amino acids: CASSQSHGNYNEQFF. Full variable domain (missing parts from reference TRBV7-6 and TRBJ2-1): GAGVSQSPRYKVTKRGQDVALRCDPISGHVSLYWYRQALGQGPEFLTYFNYEAQQDKSGLPNDRFSAERPEGSISTLTIQRTEQRDSAMYRCASSQSHGNYNEQFFGPGTRLTVL.

This clonotype was observed a handful of times. This chain links TRBV12-3 or TRBV12-4 with TRBJ2-1; D gene uncertain. The ends were cut back, 2 bases at V and 5 bases at J, with 7 bases in the middle. CDR3 length: 13 residues. CDR3 in DNA: TGTGCCAGCAGTTTACTCATAGACAATGAGCAGTTCTTC. Amino acids: CASSLLIDNEQFF.

The chain combines TRBV5-4 with TRBJ2-5, with D maybe TRBD1 (6 bases). Trimming left V 4 bases short and J 2 bases short, with 12 bases between. The germline CDR1 and CDR2 sequences are SGHNT and YYREEE (reference sequence). The CDR3 contains 14 residues. The CDR3: CASSRRTEQETQYF. DNA for the CDR3: TGTGCCAGCAGCCGTCGGACAGAGCAAGAGACCCAGTACTTC.

This clonotype was seen only a few times. This chain uses TRBV29-1 with TRBJ2-1, with 12 positions matching TRBD2. The CDR3 covers 14 residues. Looked up from germline, CDR1 is SQVTM and CDR2 is ANQGSEA. J gave up 8 bases and V 1 base, and 3 bases lay outside the gene matches. CDR3 sequence reads: CSVEGTSGKDEQFF. CDR3 DNA: TGCAGCGTTGAAGGGACTAGCGGGAAGGATGAGCAGTTCTTC.

This clonotype came up once. A read error may produce the germline difference seen at one junction end. The chain uses TRBV18 and TRBJ2-2; 7 bases map to TRBD2. Germline lookup yields CDR1 KGHSH and CDR2 LQKENI. The length of the CDR3 is 18 residues. CDR3 DNA: TGTGCCAGCTCACCACATGTTTACGCGGGAGTGGACACCGGGGAGCGGTTTTTT. Encoded protein: CASSPHVYAGVDTGERFF.

The chain is built from TRBV12-3 or TRBV12-4 and TRBJ2-7; the match to TRBD1 covers 7 bases. The J call may not be correct, given that the DNA end is closer to TRBJ2-5. This CDR3 has 12 residues. The CDR3 region is CASRGGGETQYF. In DNA form, the CDR3 reads TGTGCCAGCAGAGGGGGCGGCGAGACCCAGTACTTC.

This clonotype was seen more than once but under ten times. The chain recombines TRBV20-1 with TRBJ2-7; the match to TRBD1 covers 7 bases. The germline V gene encodes CDR1 DFQATT and CDR2 SNEGSKA (reference sequence). Trimming at V came to 0 bases and at J to 4 bases, leaving 12 bases not matched to a gene. This CDR3 has 16 amino acids. CDR3 sequence reads: CSARDSYEGAGYEQYF. The CDR3 bases are TGCAGTGCTAGAGATTCCTATGAGGGGGCAGGATACGAGCAGTACTTC.

The chain links TRBV7-2 to TRBJ2-3; 8 bases align to TRBD2. V gave up 5 bases and J gave up 11 bases; unmatched junction bases: 18. Germline V gene lookup returns CDR1 SGHTA and CDR2 FQGNSA. The CDR3 runs 16 residues. This CDR3 is CASSKVAGRAPLGQYF. CDR3 DNA: TGTGCCAGCAGCAAAGTTGCCGGGAGGGCTCCCTTGGGGCAGTATTTT. The variable domain in full, with the rest retrieved from reference TRBV7-2 and TRBJ2-3, is GAGVSQSPSNKVTEKGKDVELRCDPISGHTALYWYRQSLGQGLEFLIYFQGNSAPDKSGLPSDRFSAERTGGSVSTLTIQRTQQEDSAVYLCASSKVAGRAPLGQYFGPGTRLTVL.

This chain joins TRBV29-1 and TRBJ2-2; D not certain. The CDR3 is 13 residues long. The germline gives CDR1 SQVTM, CDR2 ANQGSEA. The V end was cut by 6 bases, the J end by 4 bases, with 12 bases between. The CDR3 protein is CSVLWPSTGELFF. In nucleotides, the CDR3 is TGCAGCGTCCTTTGGCCGAGCACCGGGGAGCTGTTTTTT.

The chain links TRBV29-1 to TRBJ2-5, with TRBD1 matching 9 bases. The germline CDR1 and CDR2 sequences are SQVTM and ANQGSEA. This CDR3 has 14 residues. With 6 bases clipped from V and 1 base from J, the junction kept 6 bases outside the gene matches. Here the CDR3 DNA reads TGCAGCGTCGGACAGGGGAAGGCCCAAGAGACCCAGTACTTC. Encoded protein: CSVGQGKAQETQYF.